This T cell receptor beta chain was profiled in a study of radiation and T cells in renal cell carcinoma. Across the whole study: Nephrectomy followed 15 Gy stereotactic body radiation by 4 weeks.

V lost 0 bases and J lost 0, with 6 bases in between. The germline CDR1 and CDR2 sequences are LGHNA and YSLEER. The CDR3 has 15 amino acids. The time point is: baseline pretreatment blood. Stated treatment: 15 Gy SBRT to primary tumor, nephrectomy 4 weeks later. After SBRT, blood was collected at 2 and 4 weeks, plus baseline. The tumor was a clear cell renal cell carcinoma. Remarks on this clone: Antigen specificity is unknown.

Clones were sequenced by immunoSEQ multiplex PCR, and TCRdb holds only the in-frame ones, with some missing. The data show tens of thousands of clones, with around 72% seen just once and 6% to 9.5% held by the top ten. Study-level points and caveats: From baseline, blood top tumor clonotypes peaked at 2 weeks post-radiation.

The material was blood, obtained from a patient whose treatment included radiotherapy and nephrectomy. The chain uses TRBV4-3 and TRBJ1-3; D gene ambiguous. The receptor was isolated from a man aged 60 to 69 with renal cell carcinoma. CDR3 sequence: CASSQDHFSGNTIYF. The CDR3 nucleotides read TGCGCCAGCAGCCAAGACCACTTCTCTGGAAACACCATATATTTT.